The source of this T cell receptor (beta chain) is a study of regulatory T cells in long-lasting Graves disease. The germline V gene encodes CDR1 KGHDR and CDR2 SFDVKD. This CDR3 is built from 16 residues. J gave up 4 bases and V 2 bases, and 5 bases lay outside the gene matches. Investigators prepared the TCR beta libraries by applying iRepertoire HTBI primers and Arm-PCR of CDR3 regions. A single record per CDR3 protein comes from TCRdb applying MiXCR to the multiplex PCR reads. The sample holds 250,000 to 300,000 distinct CDR3 sequences, 18% seen once. As for time point: newly diagnosed GD, antithyroid drugs for less than 3 months. Following extraction of RNA from PBMCs, that RNA was used to make the TCR library. Findings and caveats of the study: Persistent-disease Graves' patients showed less TCR diversity than new cases.

For this clonotype: Antigen unknown.

These data also formed part of another study, on T cells in Graves' hyperthyroidism and ophthalmopathy. From that second work: Most thyroid clonotypes expanded above 0.001 appeared in blood too.

The origin of this receptor is a woman aged 25-40 years with Graves disease. The specimen comprised peripheral blood mononuclear cells (PBMCs), sampled at new diagnosis, from a patient treated with antithyroid drugs. V is TRBV24-1 and J is TRBJ2-1; 9 bases align to TRBD2. The CDR3 loop reads CATSDSSGEYYNEQFF. The CDR3 nucleotides are TGTGCCACCAGTGATTCTAGCGGGGAGTATTACAATGAGCAGTTCTTC.